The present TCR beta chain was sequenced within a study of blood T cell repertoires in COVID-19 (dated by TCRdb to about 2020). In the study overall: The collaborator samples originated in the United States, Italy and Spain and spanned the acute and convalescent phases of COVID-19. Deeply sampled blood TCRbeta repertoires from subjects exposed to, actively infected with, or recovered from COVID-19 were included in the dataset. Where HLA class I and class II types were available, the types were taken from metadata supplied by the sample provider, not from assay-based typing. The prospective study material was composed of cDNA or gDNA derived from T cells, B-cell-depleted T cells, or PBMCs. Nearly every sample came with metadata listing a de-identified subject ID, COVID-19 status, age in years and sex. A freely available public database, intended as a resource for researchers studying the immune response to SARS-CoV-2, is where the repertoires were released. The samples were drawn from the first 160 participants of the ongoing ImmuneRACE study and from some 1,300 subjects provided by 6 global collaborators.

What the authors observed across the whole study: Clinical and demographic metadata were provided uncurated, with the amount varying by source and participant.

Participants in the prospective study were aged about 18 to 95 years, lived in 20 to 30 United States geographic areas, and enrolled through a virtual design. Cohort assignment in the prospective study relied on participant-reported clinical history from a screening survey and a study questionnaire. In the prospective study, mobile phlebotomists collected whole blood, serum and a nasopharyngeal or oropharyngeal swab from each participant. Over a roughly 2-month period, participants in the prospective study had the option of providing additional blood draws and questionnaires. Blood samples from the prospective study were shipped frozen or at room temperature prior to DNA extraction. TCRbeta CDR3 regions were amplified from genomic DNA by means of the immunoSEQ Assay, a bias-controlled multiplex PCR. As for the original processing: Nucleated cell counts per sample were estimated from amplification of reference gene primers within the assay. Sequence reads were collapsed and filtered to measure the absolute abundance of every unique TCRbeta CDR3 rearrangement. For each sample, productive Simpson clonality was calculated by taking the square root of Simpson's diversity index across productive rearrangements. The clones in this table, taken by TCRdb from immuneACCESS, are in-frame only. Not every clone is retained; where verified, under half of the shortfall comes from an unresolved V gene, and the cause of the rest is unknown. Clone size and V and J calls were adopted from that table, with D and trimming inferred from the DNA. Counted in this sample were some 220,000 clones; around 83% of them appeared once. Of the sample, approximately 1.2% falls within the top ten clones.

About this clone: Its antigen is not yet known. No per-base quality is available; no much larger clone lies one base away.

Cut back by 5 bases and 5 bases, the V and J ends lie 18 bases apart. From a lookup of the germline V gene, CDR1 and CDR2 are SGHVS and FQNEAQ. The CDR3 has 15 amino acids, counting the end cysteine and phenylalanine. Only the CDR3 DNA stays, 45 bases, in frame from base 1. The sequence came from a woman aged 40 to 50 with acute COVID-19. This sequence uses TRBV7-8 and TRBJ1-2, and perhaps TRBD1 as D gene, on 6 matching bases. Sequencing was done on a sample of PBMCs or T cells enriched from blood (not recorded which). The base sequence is TGTGCCAGCAGCCCAGGGTACAGGGATATATATGGCTACACCTTC. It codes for CASSPGYRDIYGYTF.